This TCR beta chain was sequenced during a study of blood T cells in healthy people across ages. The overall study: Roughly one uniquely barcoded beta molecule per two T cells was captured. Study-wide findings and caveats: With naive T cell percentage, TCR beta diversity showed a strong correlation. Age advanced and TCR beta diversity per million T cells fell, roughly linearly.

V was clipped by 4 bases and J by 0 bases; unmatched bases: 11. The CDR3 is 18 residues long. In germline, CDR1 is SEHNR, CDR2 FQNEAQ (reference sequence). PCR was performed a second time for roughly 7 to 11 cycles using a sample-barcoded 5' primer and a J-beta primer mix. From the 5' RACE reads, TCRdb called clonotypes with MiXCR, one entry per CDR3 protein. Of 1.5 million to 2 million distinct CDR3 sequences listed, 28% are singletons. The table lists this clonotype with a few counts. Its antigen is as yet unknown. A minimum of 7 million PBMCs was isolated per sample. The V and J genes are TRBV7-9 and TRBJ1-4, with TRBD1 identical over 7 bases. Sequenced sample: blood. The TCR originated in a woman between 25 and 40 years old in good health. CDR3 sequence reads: CASSSSQGERATNEKLFF. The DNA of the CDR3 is TGTGCCAGCAGCTCCTCGCAGGGGGAGCGGGCAACTAATGAAAAACTGTTTTTT.